The clone carrying this T cell receptor (beta chain) was recorded at least ten times. Its target is not known. The sample comes from a study of T-cell reconstitution after alpha-beta-depleted transplantation in children. A TCRbeta library incorporating unique molecular identifiers was prepared. TCRdb itself ran the PCR reads through MiXCR, one entry per CDR3 protein. The sample yields about 200,000 distinct CDR3 sequences, roughly 7.1% seen once. The V gene lost 2 bases and the J gene lost 4 bases, with 5 bases spanning the gap. This CDR3 spans 12 amino acids. Germline CDR1 MDHEN, CDR2 SYDVKM. Regarding the study as a whole: The main origin of T-cell counts and diversity one year after transplant was newly produced T cells. There were reportedly several hundred expanded graft clones from which alpha-beta T cells came about two months after transplant. Surviving recipient T cells and thymic progenitors underlay high day-60 TCRbeta diversity in some patients.

The rearrangement uses TRBV28 and TRBJ1-2, with TRBD1 as a possible D gene (5 bases). The sample consisted of PBMCs, taken before TCRalphabeta/CD19-depleted stem cell transplant. The receptor comes from a boy under 10 years old with acute lymphoblastic leukemia, due to receive a stem cell transplant. In DNA form, the CDR3 reads TGTGCCAGCAGTTTAGGGGGCTATGGCTACACCTTC. Amino acid sequence: CASSLGGYGYTF.